Below, 25 T cell receptor beta chains from the same sample are listed, as sequenced in a study of monozygotic twins with inflammatory bowel disease (dated by TCRdb to between 2018 and 2021). Preparation of the library involved 5' RACE. This sample was sequenced with an Illumina HiSeq 2500. TCRdb reprocessed the reads; each CDR3 protein sequence makes one entry, and DNA is unavailable. This sample's clone table shows 110,000 to 150,000 distinct CDR3 sequences. Around 1.2% of the sample belongs to the ten largest clones. The sequencing input was blood. These receptors were taken from a human donor with ulcerative colitis or Crohn's disease, or a healthy co-twin of an affected twin (not recorded which).

The rearrangement joins TRBV19 to TRBJ2-1. There are 13 residues in the CDR3. The V gene's germline CDR1 is LNHDA and CDR2 SQIVND (reference sequence). CDR3 sequence reads: CASKEASYNEQFF. Filled out from reference TRBV19 and TRBJ2-1, the complete variable domain reads DGGITQSPKYLFRKEGQNVTLSCEQNLNHDAMYWYRQDPGQGLRLIYYSQIVNDFQKGDIAEGYSVSREKKESFPLTVTSAQKNPTAFYLCASKEASYNEQFFGPGTRLTVL.

The rearrangement links TRBV5-1 to TRBJ2-7; TCRdb calls TRBD2, which cannot be checked without DNA. The germline CDR1 and CDR2 sequences are SGHRS and YFSETQ. This CDR3 spans 15 amino acids. The CDR3 protein is CASSPTSGGFYEQYF.

The chain recombines TRBV10-3 with TRBJ2-3; TCRdb lists TRBD1, though no DNA is available to test this call. CDR1 ENHRY and CDR2 SYGVKD come from the germline V gene. There are 15 residues in the CDR3. The CDR3 loop reads CAISELQGTTDTQYF.

The V gene is TRBV20-1, the J gene TRBJ2-7; TCRdb's D gene call, TRBD1, goes unchecked for lack of DNA. Germline V gives CDR1 DFQATT, CDR2 SNEGSKA (reference sequence). CDR3 length equals 13 residues. The CDR3 reads CSARTGLIYEQYF.

V usage is TRBV5-1 and J usage is TRBJ2-3; TCRdb's D call of TRBD1 is untestable without DNA. The germline V gene encodes CDR1 SGHRS and CDR2 YFSETQ. The CDR3 runs 16 residues. The CDR3 sequence: CASSPGQGKNTDTQYF.

This chain uses TRBV7-2 with TRBJ2-7; TCRdb names TRBD2, which stays unverified in the absence of DNA. CDR1 SGHTA and CDR2 FQGNSA come from the germline V gene. This CDR3 contains 14 residues. CDR3 in amino acids: CASSPGLAGDEQYF.

V usage is TRBV30 and J usage is TRBJ1-2; absent DNA, TCRdb's TRBD1 call cannot be checked. CDR3 size: 12 residues. Germline V gene sequence: CDR1 GTSNPN, CDR2 SVGIG (reference sequence). The CDR3 loop is CAWGPGNYGYTF.

The chain links TRBV19 to TRBJ1-1. This CDR3 has 14 amino acids. The germline CDR1 and CDR2 sequences are LNHDA and SQIVND (reference sequence). The CDR3: CASSQTRVNTEAFF.

This CDR3 reads CASSLAGGLVSEAFF. The J gene is TRBJ1-1, the V gene TRBV5-1; TCRdb names TRBD1, which stays unverified in the absence of DNA. The germline CDR1 and CDR2 sequences are SGHRS and YFSETQ. This CDR3 region has 15 residues.

This chain links TRBV5-4 with TRBJ2-1; no DNA is available, so the TRBD2 call from TCRdb remains unchecked. Germline CDR1 SGHNT, CDR2 YYREEE (reference sequence). There are 17 residues in the CDR3. CDR3 sequence reads: CASSLDPRTVSYNEQFF.

The CDR3 sequence is CASSPRGRDNQPQHF. The chain employs TRBV18 and TRBJ1-5. CDR1 and CDR2 from the germline V gene are KGHSH and LQKENI. This CDR3 is 15 amino acids long. The whole variable domain, filled in from reference TRBV18 and TRBJ1-5, reads NAGVMQNPRHLVRRRGQEARLRCSPMKGHSHVYWYRQLPEEGLKFMVYLQKENIIDESGMPKERFSAEFPKEGPSILRIQQVVRGDSAAYFCASSPRGRDNQPQHFGDGTRLSIL.

This chain joins TRBV7-8 and TRBJ2-7. This CDR3 has 14 amino acids. CDR1 and CDR2 from the germline V gene are SGHVS and FQNEAQ. The chain's CDR3 is CASSLRVLSYEQYF. Full variable domain (remainder filled in from reference TRBV7-8 and TRBJ2-7): GAGVSQSPRYKVAKRGQDVALRCDPISGHVSLFWYQQALGQGPEFLTYFQNEAQLDKSGLPSDRFFAERPEGSVSTLKIQRTQQEDSAVYLCASSLRVLSYEQYFGPGTRLTVT.

V usage is TRBV6-1 and J usage is TRBJ1-2; the TCRdb call, TRBD1, lacks DNA for checking. Germline V gives CDR1 MNHNS, CDR2 SASEGT. This CDR3 is built from 12 residues. CDR3 amino acids: CASTGILYGYTF.

The chain employs TRBV10-3 and TRBJ2-6. There are 16 residues in the CDR3. Germline loops: CDR1 ENHRY, CDR2 SYGVKD. The CDR3 reads CAISESISAGANVLTF.

This sequence joins TRBV9 and TRBJ2-1; checking the TCRdb D call of TRBD2 is not possible without DNA. Germline values: CDR1 SGDLS, CDR2 YYNGEE. The CDR3 is made up of 18 amino acids. CDR3 sequence reads: CASSVGLAGEASYNEQFF.

V usage is TRBV4-2 and J usage is TRBJ2-1; the D call of TRBD1 rests on TCRdb alone, since no DNA is present to check it. The CDR3 is made up of 12 amino acids. Per the germline V gene, CDR1 is LGHNA and CDR2 is YNFKEQ. This chain's CDR3 is CASSLPGDEQFF.

V is TRBV6-4 and J is TRBJ2-1; there is no DNA to check the TCRdb D call of TRBD2. In germline, CDR1 is MRHNA, CDR2 SNTAGT. This CDR3 has 15 residues. CDR3 amino acids: CASSDSLGRYNEQFF.

V and J are TRBV29-1 and TRBJ1-1; TCRdb selects TRBD1, and the lack of DNA leaves this call unchecked. The CDR3 has 15 amino acids. The germline V gene encodes CDR1 SQVTM and CDR2 ANQGSEA. The CDR3 loop reads CSVEDSPRKRDEAFF.

The chain has TRBV5-6 and TRBJ1-1. The CDR3 is 13 residues long. Germline CDR1 is SGHDT and CDR2 is YYEEEE. CDR3 sequence reads: CASSLIRSTEAFF.

The gene calls are TRBV19 and TRBJ2-1; absent DNA, TCRdb's TRBD1 call cannot be checked. The CDR3 length is 17 residues. Germline V gene sequence: CDR1 LNHDA, CDR2 SQIVND (reference sequence). The chain's CDR3 is CASSVTPDIGPYNEQFF.

The chain recombines TRBV27 with TRBJ2-1; absent DNA, TCRdb's TRBD2 call cannot be checked. Germline CDR1 is MNHEY and CDR2 is SMNVEV (reference sequence). The CDR3 is 14 amino acids. This chain's CDR3 is CASRTGGFYNEQFF.

V is TRBV20-1 and J is TRBJ2-1; as DNA is missing, the TRBD1 call by TCRdb cannot be tested. Germline CDR1 DFQATT, CDR2 SNEGSKA (reference sequence). The CDR3 contains 17 residues. CDR3 protein: CSARTPGTGGHYNEQFF.

The CDR3 reads CASSAAGGNTEAFF. The genes are TRBV28 and TRBJ1-1. Germline V gene sequence: CDR1 MDHEN, CDR2 SYDVKM. The CDR3 covers 14 residues.

The chain uses TRBV28 and TRBJ2-1; TCRdb's D call, TRBD1, is unchecked because there is no DNA. The CDR3 sequence is 17 residues long. Germline V gives CDR1 MDHEN, CDR2 SYDVKM. Here the CDR3 reads CASRHSPGGADYNEQFF.

The CDR3 spells CASWTSGYTDTQYF. The chain couples TRBV5-1 to TRBJ2-3; there is no DNA to check the TCRdb D call of TRBD2. CDR3 length equals 14 residues. CDR1 is SGHRS and CDR2 is YFSETQ in the germline V gene.